The T cell receptor (beta chain) under discussion was sequenced for a study of T cell changes during pregnancy in multiple sclerosis. Clones were read by immunoSEQ multiplex PCR, and TCRdb kept only the in-frame ones, dropping some. This table holds 91,000 or so clones, approximately 93% found once. The CDR3 is made up of 15 amino acids. V was clipped by 1 base and J by 4 bases, with 14 bases between them. The germline V gene encodes CDR1 SEHNR and CDR2 FQNEAQ (reference sequence). The sequenced sample was peripheral blood, obtained after pregnancy. This rearrangement joins TRBV7-9 to TRBJ2-7; weak D call: TRBD2 (6 bases). The TCR comes from a female donor with multiple sclerosis, enrolled in a pregnancy study. The CDR3 loop reads CASSLVRRDEYEQYF. CDR3 DNA: TGTGCCAGCAGCTTAGTTCGGAGGGATGAATACGAGCAGTACTTC.